Each of the 17 T cell receptor beta chains below was sequenced from the same sample in a study of Graves' ophthalmopathy and Graves' hyperthyroidism. Beta-chain TCR CDR3 regions were amplified from RNA transcripts. RT-PCR in the first round used HTBI primers; a second-round multiplex PCR followed. TCRdb redid the calling of the multiplex PCR reads with MiXCR, one entry per CDR3 protein. Counted here are hundreds of thousands of distinct CDR3 sequences, around 42% occurring once; the ten biggest clones make up around half. Sequencing input: peripheral blood. The receptor source for this set is an adult man with Graves' ophthalmopathy.

This chain links TRBV20-1 with TRBJ1-1, with 7 positions matching TRBD1. Germline CDR1 DFQATT, CDR2 SNEGSKA (reference sequence). Trimming at V came to 7 bases and at J to 5 bases, leaving 13 bases not matched to a gene. CDR3 size: 14 residues. The chain's CDR3 is CSVTTDTGDTEAFF. The CDR3 coding sequence is TGCAGTGTTACGACCGACACAGGGGATACTGAAGCTTTCTTT.

This clonotype was found a few times. The chain carries TRBV29-1 and TRBJ1-1, with 7 nucleotides matching TRBD1. V lost 3 bases to trimming and J lost 10 bases; unmatched junction nucleotides: 5. CDR1 is SQVTM, CDR2 ANQGSEA, per germline. The CDR3 runs to 11 residues. CDR3 coding DNA: TGCAGCGTTGACCAAAGGACAGGAGCTTTCTTT. Protein: CSVDQRTGAFF.

The V gene is TRBV20-1, the J gene TRBJ2-2, with unresolved D. Germline V gives CDR1 DFQATT, CDR2 SNEGSKA (reference sequence). CDR3 length: 13 residues. CDR3: CTSPHPNTGELFF. CDR3 sequence (DNA): TGCACCTCCCCCCATCCGAACACCGGGGAGCTGTTTTTT.

This clonotype was seen many times. The chain links TRBV24-1 to TRBJ1-2; the D gene is possibly TRBD1 (5 bases). Germline CDR1 reads KGHDR; CDR2 reads SFDVKD. V lost 2 bases, J lost 7 bases, and 16 bases lay in between. The CDR3 runs 15 residues. The CDR3, as DNA: TGTGCCACCAGTGATTCGAAAGGGGCTGCGTCTGGCTACACCTTC. It specifies CATSDSKGAASGYTF.

Many counts were recorded for this clonotype. The rearrangement uses TRBV10-3 and TRBJ1-2; 8 bases are shared with TRBD1. This CDR3 contains 13 residues. Germline V gives CDR1 ENHRY, CDR2 SYGVKD. Losses at the gene ends were 6 bases for V and 5 bases for J; bases not matched to a gene: 5. The DNA for the CDR3 is TGTGCCATCAGGGACAGGGCGAATTATGGCTACACCTTC. Residues: CAIRDRANYGYTF.

The gene calls are TRBV12-3 or TRBV12-4 and TRBJ2-7, with unresolved D. Trimming removed 3 bases at V and 1 base at J, with 10 bases between. The CDR3 consists of 14 residues. CDR3 protein: CASSLPVRSYEQYF. Here the CDR3 DNA reads TGTGCCAGCAGTTTGCCCGTACGGTCCTACGAGCAGTACTTC.

This clonotype has just a few counts. The rearrangement links TRBV29-1 to TRBJ1-1; D gene uncertain. Trimming removed 2 bases from V and 0 bases from J, with 4 bases in between. The CDR3 consists of 12 residues. The V gene's germline CDR1 is SQVTM and CDR2 ANQGSEA. CDR3 protein: CSVENVNTEAFF. CDR3 coding DNA: TGCAGCGTTGAAAACGTGAACACTGAAGCTTTCTTT.

The chain joins TRBV12-3 or TRBV12-4 to TRBJ1-5, with a possible D match to TRBD1 (6 bases). With 7 bases removed from V and 6 bases from J, the gap between germline ends came to 16 bases. The CDR3 is 14 residues long. CDR3 sequence reads: CASTLGGAGQPQHF. CDR3 in DNA: TGTGCCAGCACCCTAGGGGGTGCTGGTCAGCCCCAGCATTTT.

This clonotype has only one observation. This chain joins TRBV12-3 or TRBV12-4 and TRBJ2-5, with no clear D. This CDR3 region has 14 residues. V lost 7 bases and J lost 4, with 16 bases in between. CDR3 coding DNA: TGTGCCAGCACCCTCTCTGGCCACGGAGAGACCCAGTACTTC. Translation: CASTLSGHGETQYF.

A word on this clonotype: Its ends do not fully match the called genes, so a read error is possible. The genes are TRBV12-3 or TRBV12-4 and TRBJ2-2, with D perhaps matching TRBD1 or TRBD2 (5 bases each). The CDR3 is 15 amino acids. For the CDR3, the DNA is TGTGCCAGCACTCTAGGGACCTGGAACACCGGGGAGCTGGTTTTT. Translating it yields CASTLGTWNTGELVF.

The chain carries TRBV6-1 and TRBJ1-1; 9 positions agree with TRBD1. The germline CDR1 and CDR2 sequences are MNHNS and SASEGT. The CDR3 is 14 residues long. The trim removed 6 bases at V and 5 bases at J, leaving 7 bases unmatched. This CDR3 reads CASRAGTGSTEAFF. In DNA form, the CDR3 reads TGTGCCAGCAGGGCCGGGACAGGGAGTACTGAAGCTTTCTTT.

The V gene is TRBV2, the J gene TRBJ1-5, with D hard to call. Per germline, CDR1 SNHLY and CDR2 FYNNEI. Between the trimmed V and J ends, which lost 3 bases and 3 bases, there was a span of 9 bases. The CDR3 is 14 residues long. CDR3: CASSEATLNQPQHF. The CDR3 region has the DNA TGTGCCAGCAGTGAGGCGACCCTCAATCAGCCCCAGCATTTT.

The rearrangement joins TRBV7-9 to TRBJ1-4, with D unclear. In germline, CDR1 is SEHNR, CDR2 FQNEAQ (reference sequence). CDR3 length equals 13 residues. Deletions cut 4 bases from V and 11 bases from J, with 14 bases between. The CDR3 here is CASSSPTADKLFF. The CDR3 DNA sequence: TGTGCCAGCAGCTCCCCGACTGCCGATAAACTGTTTTTT.

The chain uses TRBV6-5 and TRBJ2-7, with a possible D match to TRBD1 (5 bases). This CDR3 has 14 amino acids. Germline CDR1 MNHEY, CDR2 SVGAGI. V was cut by 7 bases and J by 4 bases, with 17 bases left in between. CDR3 DNA sequence: TGTGCCAGCACCATGAGCCCAGGGCGGTACGAGCAGTACTTC. Protein sequence: CASTMSPGRYEQYF.

This clonotype appeared a single time. The V call is TRBV25-1, the J call TRBJ1-2, with 9 bases that match TRBD1. The CDR3 covers 14 residues. The junction had 7 bases not matched to a gene; V was cut back by 6 bases and J by 5 bases. Germline V gene data show CDR1 as MGHDK and CDR2 as SYGVNS. This CDR3 is CASRTGTGIYGYTF. DNA of the CDR3: TGTGCCAGCAGAACCGGGACAGGGATTTATGGCTACACCTTC.

The chain carries TRBV7-2 and TRBJ1-4, with unresolved D. The CDR3 spans 12 residues. Trimming took off 5 bases at V and 3 bases at J, with 4 bases between the two ends. Germline V lookup: CDR1 SGHTA, CDR2 FQGNSA. The CDR3 nucleotides are TGTGCCAGCAGCACCCCTAATGAAAAACTGTTTTTT. Residues: CASSTPNEKLFF.

This clonotype has at least ten counts. The chain combines TRBV7-3 with TRBJ2-7; 7 bases align to TRBD2. From germline, CDR1 is SGHTA and CDR2 FQGTGA. The CDR3 has 15 amino acids. With 2 bases clipped from V and 4 bases from J, the junction kept 8 bases outside the gene matches. CDR3 amino acids: CASSLAAGFGYEQYF. CDR3 in DNA: TGTGCCAGCAGCTTAGCAGCGGGATTCGGGTACGAGCAGTACTTC.